What follows is one T cell receptor (beta chain) and its context. This entry comes from a study of T cell responses to AZD1222 COVID-19 vaccine. Measured with immunoSEQ multiplex PCR; TCRdb has only the in-frame clones, and not every one. The profile shows under 200,000 clones, roughly 88% of them singletons. Per the germline V gene, CDR1 is SGHDN and CDR2 is FVKESK. The CDR3 length is 18 residues. The ends lost 3 bases at V and 0 bases at J; junction bases unmatched: 10. This chain uses TRBV14 with TRBJ1-1; TRBD1 agrees at 10 bases. This sequence was found in an adult who received the AZD1222 COVID-19 vaccine. The specimen comprised peripheral blood, sampled 28 days after the second AZD1222 dose. CDR3 sequence reads: CASSHQLGDRGLNTEAFF. The CDR3 DNA is TGTGCCAGCAGCCATCAACTCGGGGACAGGGGTTTGAACACTGAAGCTTTCTTT.